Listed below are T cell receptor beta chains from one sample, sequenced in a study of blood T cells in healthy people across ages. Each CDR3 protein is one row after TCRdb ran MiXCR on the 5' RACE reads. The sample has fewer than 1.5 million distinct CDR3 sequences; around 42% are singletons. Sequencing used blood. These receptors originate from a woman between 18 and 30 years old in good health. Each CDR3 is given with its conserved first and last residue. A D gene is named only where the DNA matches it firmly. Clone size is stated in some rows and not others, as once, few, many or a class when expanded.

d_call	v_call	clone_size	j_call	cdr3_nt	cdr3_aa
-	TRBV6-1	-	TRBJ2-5	TGTGCCAGCAGTGAAGCCCCGATCACCTACAATGAGCAGTACTTC	CASSEAPITYNEQYF
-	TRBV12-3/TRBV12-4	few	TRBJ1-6	TGTGCCAGCAGTTTACACGGGGCCAAGGGATCACCCCTCCACTTT	CASSLHGAKGSPLHF
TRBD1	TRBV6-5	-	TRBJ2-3	TGTGCCAGCAGTTACTGGGACAGACACACAGATACGCAGTATTTT	CASSYWDRHTDTQYF
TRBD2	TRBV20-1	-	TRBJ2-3	TGCAGTGCGTACCTAGCGGGAGTGGGGACTTACACAGATACGCAGTATTTT	CSAYLAGVGTYTDTQYF
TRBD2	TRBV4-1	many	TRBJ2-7	TGCGCCAGCAGCCAAGATCTGGCCCGGACTAGCGGGTACGAGCAGTACTTC	CASSQDLARTSGYEQYF
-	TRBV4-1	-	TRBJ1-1	TGCGCCAGCAGCCAAGGCCCGGACGGGAACACTGAAGCTTTCTTT	CASSQGPDGNTEAFF
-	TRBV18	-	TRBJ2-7	TGTGCCAGCTCAACGGGCCCCATCGGCGAGCAGTACTTC	CASSTGPIGEQYF
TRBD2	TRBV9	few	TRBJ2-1	TGTGCCAGCAGCGCCCCGGTTGCGGGGGGCAACAATGAGCAGTTCTTC	CASSAPVAGGNNEQFF
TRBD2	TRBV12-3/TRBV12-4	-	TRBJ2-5	TGTGCCAGCAGTTTAGGGGAGGGGCAGTACTTC	CASSLGEGQYF
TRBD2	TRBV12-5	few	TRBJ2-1	TGTGCTAGTGCCTTGACTAGCGGGAGGGGTGAGCAGTTCTTC	CASALTSGRGEQFF
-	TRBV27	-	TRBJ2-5	TGTGCCAGCAGTTCCCTGGGACTGCAAGAGACCCAGTACTTC	CASSSLGLQETQYF
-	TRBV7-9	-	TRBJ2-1	TGTGCCAGCGACATGGAGCAGTCGATTTACAATGAGCAGTTCTTC	CASDMEQSIYNEQFF
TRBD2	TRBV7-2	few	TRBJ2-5	TGTGCCAGCAGCTTAACCGGGACTAGCTTTCAGACCCAGTACTTC	CASSLTGTSFQTQYF
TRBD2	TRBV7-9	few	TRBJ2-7	TGTGCCAGCAGCTTAGCTGGGGGGACTAGCGCATTCTACGAGCAGTACTTC	CASSLAGGTSAFYEQYF
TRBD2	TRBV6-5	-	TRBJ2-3	TGTGCCAGCAGTTACCAAACATCTTTCGGACTAGCGGGGGGCTCAGATACGCAGTATTTT	CASSYQTSFGLAGGSDTQYF
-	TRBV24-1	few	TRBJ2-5	TGTGCCACCAATGACAGTCGGAGGTCTAGGACCCAGTACTTC	CATNDSRRSRTQYF
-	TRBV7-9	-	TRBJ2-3	TGTGCCAGCAGCCCAAAAACGTCAGATACGCAGTATTTT	CASSPKTSDTQYF
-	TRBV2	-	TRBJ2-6	TGTGCCAGCAGAGCAGGGGACTCTGGGGCCAACGTCCTGACTTTC	CASRAGDSGANVLTF
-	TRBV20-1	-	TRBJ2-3	TGCAGTGCTAGACAGGACTGGGTTTTCACAGATACGCAGTATTTT	CSARQDWVFTDTQYF
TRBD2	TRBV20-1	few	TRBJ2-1	TGCAGTGCTAGAAATGGCGGGAGCTCCTACAATGAGCAGTTCTTC	CSARNGGSSYNEQFF
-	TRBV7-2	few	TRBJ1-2	TGTGCCAGCAGCTTAACCGCCGGGGGGGACGCTAACTATGGCTACACCTTC	CASSLTAGGDANYGYTF
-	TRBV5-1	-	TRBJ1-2	TGCGCCAGCGCTCAGGACACTTACTATGGCTACACCTTC	CASAQDTYYGYTF